This T cell receptor beta chain was profiled in a study of tumor and adjacent non-tumor tissue in lung cancer. Three rounds of nested PCR, following a modified ARM-PCR protocol, produced the TCRbeta library. One entry per CDR3 protein, called by TCRdb with MiXCR from the multiplex PCR reads. The top ten clones hold about 32% of a sample with more than 55,000 distinct CDR3 sequences, roughly two thirds of them seen once. RNA was extracted from bulk tissue without any cell sorting. This non-tumor lung sample came from over 3 cm beyond the tumor edge. Of note for this clonotype: The antigen remains unidentified. This likely comes from a read error, as the CDR3 has no conserved phenylalanine or tryptophan at its end.

The CDR3 length is 13 residues. Germline V gene lookup returns CDR1 SQVTM and CDR2 ANQGSEA. Study-level findings and limits: Compared with tumor, normal lung showed significantly lower TCR diversity.

The V and J genes are TRBV29-1 and TRBJ1-4; D not resolved. This receptor was obtained from a man in his 70s with non-small cell lung cancer. Specimen: distant non-tumor lung tissue. The CDR3 sequence: CSVPGPANEKLFI. DNA for the CDR3: TGCAGCGTCCCCGGGCCAGCGAATGAAAAGCTGTTTATT.